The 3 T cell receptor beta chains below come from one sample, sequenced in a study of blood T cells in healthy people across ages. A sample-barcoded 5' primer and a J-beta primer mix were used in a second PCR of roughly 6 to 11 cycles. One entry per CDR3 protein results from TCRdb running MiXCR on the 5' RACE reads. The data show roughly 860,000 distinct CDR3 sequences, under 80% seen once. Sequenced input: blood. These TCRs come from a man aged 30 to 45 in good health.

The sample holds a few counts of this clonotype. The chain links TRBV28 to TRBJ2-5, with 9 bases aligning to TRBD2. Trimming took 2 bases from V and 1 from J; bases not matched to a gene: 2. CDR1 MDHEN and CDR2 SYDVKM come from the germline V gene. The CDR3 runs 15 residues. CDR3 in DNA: TGTGCCAGCAGTTTAGCGGGGGGGATCCAAGAGACCCAGTACTTC. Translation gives CASSLAGGIQETQYF.

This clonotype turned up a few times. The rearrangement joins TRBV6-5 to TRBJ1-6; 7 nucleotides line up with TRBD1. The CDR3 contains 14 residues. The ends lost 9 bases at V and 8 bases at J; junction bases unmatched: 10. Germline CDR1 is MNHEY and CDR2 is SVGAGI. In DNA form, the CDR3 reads TGTGCCAGTAGACCGGGACAGCCTGATTCACCCCTCCACTTT. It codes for CASRPGQPDSPLHF.

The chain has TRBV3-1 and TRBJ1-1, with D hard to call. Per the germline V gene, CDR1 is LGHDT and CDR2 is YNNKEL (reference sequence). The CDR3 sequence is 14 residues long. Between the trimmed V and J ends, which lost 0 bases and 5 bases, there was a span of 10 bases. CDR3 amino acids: CASSQDRRVTEAFF. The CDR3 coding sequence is TGTGCCAGCAGCCAAGATAGGAGGGTTACTGAAGCTTTCTTT.